The source of this T cell receptor (beta chain) is a study of cytomegalovirus exposure and HLA in healthy donors. The germline V gene encodes CDR1 LNHDA and CDR2 SQIVND (reference sequence). The length of the CDR3 is 17 residues. V gave up 1 base and J gave up 0 bases, with 13 bases separating them. PCR employed 60 Vbeta and 13 Jbeta primers. TCRdb keeps only in-frame clones here, not all; method: immunoSEQ multiplex PCR. The sample includes 170,000 or so clones, around three quarters of them seen just once. This sequence was found in a boy aged 5-17 years in good health and CMV-seronegative. Sequenced material: PBMCs. The chain has TRBV19 and TRBJ1-3; D gene uncertain. CDR3 loop: CASSIVPGILSGNTIYF. The CDR3 DNA reads TGTGCCAGTAGTATAGTTCCCGGGATCCTCTCTGGAAACACCATATATTTT.